This paragraph reports one T cell receptor beta chain. This record belongs to a study of control samples from healthy donors and cancer patients. Germline trimming cut 2 bases from V and 5 bases from J; bases unmatched to any gene: 17. This CDR3 has 18 amino acids. Germline V gene sequence: CDR1 LGHDT, CDR2 YNNKEL (reference sequence). Generated by immunoSEQ multiplex PCR, the TCRdb table keeps only in-frame clones and is missing some. The sample carries about 79,000 clones, roughly 93% recorded once. The chain links TRBV3-1 (or the pseudogene TRBV3-2) to TRBJ2-7; 8 positions agree with TRBD2. Source material: PBMCs. This clonotype originated in a middle-aged woman with lung cancer. CDR3 sequence: CASSQKGGRGGPSNEQYF. For the CDR3, the DNA is TGTGCCAGCAGCCAAAAGGGGGGACGGGGGGGCCCTTCCAACGAGCAGTACTTC.